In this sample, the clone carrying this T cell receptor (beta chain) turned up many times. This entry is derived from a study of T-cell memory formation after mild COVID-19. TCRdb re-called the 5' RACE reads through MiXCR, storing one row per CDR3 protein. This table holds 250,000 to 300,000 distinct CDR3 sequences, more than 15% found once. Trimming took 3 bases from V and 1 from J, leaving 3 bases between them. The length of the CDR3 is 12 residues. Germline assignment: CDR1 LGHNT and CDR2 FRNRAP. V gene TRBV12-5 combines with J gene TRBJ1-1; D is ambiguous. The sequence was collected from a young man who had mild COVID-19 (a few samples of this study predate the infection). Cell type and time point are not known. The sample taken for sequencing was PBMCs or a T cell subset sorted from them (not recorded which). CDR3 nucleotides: TGTGCTAGTGGTTTAGAGAACACTGAAGCTTTCTTT. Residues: CASGLENTEAFF.